This TCR beta chain stems from a study of yellow fever vaccine responses in identical twins. Overall study findings and caveats: On the reported evidence, twins' vaccine T cell responses seemed partly convergent and partly personalized.

The CDR3 contains 18 residues. V shed 0 bases, J shed 1 base, and the junction held 9 bases outside the gene matches. The V gene's germline CDR1 is KGHSH and CDR2 LQKENI. Comment on this clonotype: Antigen unknown.

From the RT-PCR reads, TCRdb called clonotypes with MiXCR, one entry per CDR3 protein. The table shows approximately 20,000 distinct CDR3 sequences, with around three quarters occurring only once. This sequence originates from a woman aged 18 to 35 who received the yellow fever vaccine. This specimen was T cells from blood (PBMCs), unsorted or a sorted subset (not recorded which), taken before or after yellow fever vaccination (not recorded which). This chain joins TRBV18 and TRBJ2-1; TRBD2 aligns across 7 bases. The CDR3: CASSPPGLAGVSYNEQFF. Here the CDR3 DNA reads TGTGCCAGCTCACCACCCGGCCTGGCGGGAGTGTCCTACAATGAGCAGTTCTTC.